This T cell receptor (beta chain) was identified in a study of cytomegalovirus exposure and HLA in healthy donors. The donors (healthy individuals) were bone marrow donors. V shed 4 bases and J 2 bases; nucleotides not matched to a gene: 9. Germline V gene data show CDR1 as MGHRA and CDR2 as YSYEKL. The CDR3 contains 16 residues. PCR employed 60 Vbeta and 13 Jbeta primers. The table came from immunoSEQ multiplex PCR; TCRdb's copy has only in-frame clones and leaves some out. The sample carries about 160,000 clones, more than 70% recorded once. As to this clone: Its cognate antigen is unknown.

Study results and caveats: 164 TCR beta chains were listed as cytomegalovirus-associated. Equally common other TCR beta chains were less clonally expanded than HLA-associated ones, a later analysis found. Sequencing depth across donors, presence/absence analyses assumed, was roughly uniform.

This TCR came from a woman in her fifties or sixties in good health and CMV-seropositive. The chain joins TRBV4-1 to TRBJ1-2; 8 bases match TRBD1. Sequencing used PBMCs. CDR3 sequence reads: CASSPTPAGGNYGYTF. The CDR3 bases are TGCGCCAGCAGCCCGACCCCCGCAGGGGGCAACTATGGCTACACCTTC.